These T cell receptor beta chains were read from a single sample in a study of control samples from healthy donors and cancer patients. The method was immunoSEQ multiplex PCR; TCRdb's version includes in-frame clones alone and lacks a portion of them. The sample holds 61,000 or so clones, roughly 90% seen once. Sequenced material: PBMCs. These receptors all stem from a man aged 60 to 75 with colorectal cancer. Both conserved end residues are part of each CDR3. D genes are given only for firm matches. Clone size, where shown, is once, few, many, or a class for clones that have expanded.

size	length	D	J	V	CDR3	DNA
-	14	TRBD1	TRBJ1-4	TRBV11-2	CASSRDRGREKLFF	TGTGCCAGCAGCCGGGACAGGGGGCGTGAAAAACTGTTTTTT
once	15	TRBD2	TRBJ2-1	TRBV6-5	CASRLAGGLYNEQFF	TGTGCCAGCAGACTAGCGGGGGGTCTTTACAATGAGCAGTTCTTC
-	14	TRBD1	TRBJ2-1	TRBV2	CASSVQGAYNEQFF	TGTGCCAGCAGTGTCCAGGGGGCCTACAATGAGCAGTTCTTC
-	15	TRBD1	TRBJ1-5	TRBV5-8	CASSFDRAGNQPQHF	TGTGCCAGCAGTTTCGACAGGGCCGGCAATCAGCCCCAGCATTTT
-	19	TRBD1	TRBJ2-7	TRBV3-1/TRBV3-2	CASSQIFRPTGGISYEQYF	TGTGCCAGCAGCCAAATTTTTCGACCCACAGGGGGCATATCCTACGAGCAGTACTTC
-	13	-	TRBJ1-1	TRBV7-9	CASSLFQNTEAFF	TGTGCCAGCAGCTTATTCCAGAACACTGAAGCTTTCTTT
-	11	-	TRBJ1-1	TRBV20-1	CSARDWRGAFF	TGCAGTGCTAGAGACTGGAGGGGAGCTTTCTTT
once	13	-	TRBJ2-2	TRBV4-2	CASSPSSTGELFF	TGTGCCAGCAGCCCCTCATCCACCGGGGAGCTGTTTTTT
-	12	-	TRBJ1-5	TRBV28	CATTRRNQPQHF	TGTGCCACCACCAGGCGCAATCAGCCCCAGCATTTT
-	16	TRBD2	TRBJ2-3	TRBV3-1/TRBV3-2	CASTLTSGASTDTQYF	TGTGCCAGCACCCTCACTAGCGGGGCCTCCACAGATACGCAGTATTTT
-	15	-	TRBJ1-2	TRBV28	CASSLGSQTNYGYTF	TGTGCCAGCAGTTTAGGGTCACAAACTAACTATGGCTACACCTTC
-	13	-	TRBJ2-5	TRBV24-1	CATSSSLGVTQYF	TGTGCCACCAGTTCGAGTCTGGGGGTGACCCAGTACTTC
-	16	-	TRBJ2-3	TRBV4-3	CASSQASGAGTDTQYF	TGCGCCAGCAGCCAGGCCTCAGGGGCGGGCACAGATACGCAGTATTTT
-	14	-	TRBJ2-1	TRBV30	CAWSVQVALDEQFF	TGTGCCTGGAGTGTACAGGTCGCCCTCGATGAGCAGTTCTTC
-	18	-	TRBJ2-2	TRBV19	CASSDSPGRIANTGELFF	TGTGCCAGTAGTGACTCCCCGGGACGCATCGCGAACACCGGGGAGCTGTTTTTT